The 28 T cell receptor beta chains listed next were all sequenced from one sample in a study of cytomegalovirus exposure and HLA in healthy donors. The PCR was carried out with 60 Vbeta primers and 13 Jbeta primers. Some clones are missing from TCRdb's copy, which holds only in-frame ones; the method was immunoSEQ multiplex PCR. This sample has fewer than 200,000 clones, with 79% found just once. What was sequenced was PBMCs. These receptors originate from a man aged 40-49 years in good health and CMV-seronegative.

CDR3 loop: CASSLQGDINEKLFF. CDR3 DNA sequence: TGTGCCAGCAGCTTGCAGGGGGACATTAATGAAAAACTGTTTTTT. This chain links TRBV7-2 with TRBJ1-4, with TRBD1 matching over 7 bases. V trimming: 3 bases; J trimming: 4 bases; junction bases outside the gene matches: 5. The germline CDR1 and CDR2 sequences are SGHTA and FQGNSA. CDR3 size: 15 residues.

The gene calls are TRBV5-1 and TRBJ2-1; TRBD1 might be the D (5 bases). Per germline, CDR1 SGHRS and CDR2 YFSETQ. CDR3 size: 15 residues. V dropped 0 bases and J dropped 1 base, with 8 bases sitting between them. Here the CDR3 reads CASSLVAGSYNEQFF. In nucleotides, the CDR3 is TGCGCCAGCAGCTTGGTGGCAGGGTCCTACAATGAGCAGTTCTTC.

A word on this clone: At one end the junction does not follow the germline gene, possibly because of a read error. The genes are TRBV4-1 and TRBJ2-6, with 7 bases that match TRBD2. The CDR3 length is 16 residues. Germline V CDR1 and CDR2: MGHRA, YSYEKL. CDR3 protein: CASSQDAGVGANVLTF. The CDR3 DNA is TGTGCCAGCAGCCAAGATGCGGGGGTTGGGGCCAACGTCCTGACTTTC.

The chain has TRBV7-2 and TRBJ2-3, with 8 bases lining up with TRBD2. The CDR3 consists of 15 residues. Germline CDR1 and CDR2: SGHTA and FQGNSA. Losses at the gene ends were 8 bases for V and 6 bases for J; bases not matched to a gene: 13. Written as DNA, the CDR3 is TGTGCCAGCGGTCCTACTAGCGGTCGTAGGGATACGCAGTATTTT. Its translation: CASGPTSGRRDTQYF.

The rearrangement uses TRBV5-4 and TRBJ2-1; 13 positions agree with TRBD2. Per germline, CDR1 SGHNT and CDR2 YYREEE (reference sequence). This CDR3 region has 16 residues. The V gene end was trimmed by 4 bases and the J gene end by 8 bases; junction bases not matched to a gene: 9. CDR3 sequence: CASSPPLAGGPDEQFF. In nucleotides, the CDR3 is TGTGCCAGCAGCCCCCCACTAGCGGGAGGGCCGGATGAGCAGTTCTTC.

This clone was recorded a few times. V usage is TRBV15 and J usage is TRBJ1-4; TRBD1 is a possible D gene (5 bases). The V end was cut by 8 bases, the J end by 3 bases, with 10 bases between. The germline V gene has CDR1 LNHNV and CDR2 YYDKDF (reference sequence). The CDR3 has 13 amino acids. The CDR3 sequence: CATSGGPNEKLFF. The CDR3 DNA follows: TGTGCCACCTCCGGGGGACCTAATGAAAAACTGTTTTTT.

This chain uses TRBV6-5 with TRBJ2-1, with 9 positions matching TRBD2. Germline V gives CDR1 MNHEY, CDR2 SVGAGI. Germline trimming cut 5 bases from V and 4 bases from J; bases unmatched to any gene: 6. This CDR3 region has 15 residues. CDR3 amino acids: CASSPSGTPYNEQFF. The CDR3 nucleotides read TGTGCCAGCAGTCCTAGCGGGACCCCATACAATGAGCAGTTCTTC.

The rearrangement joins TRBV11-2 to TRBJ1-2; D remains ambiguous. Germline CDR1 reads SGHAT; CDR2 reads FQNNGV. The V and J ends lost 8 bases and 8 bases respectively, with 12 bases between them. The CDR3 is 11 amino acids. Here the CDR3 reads CASGVGGGYTF. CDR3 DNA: TGTGCCAGCGGAGTGGGTGGAGGCTACACCTTC. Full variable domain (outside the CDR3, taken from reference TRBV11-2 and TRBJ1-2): EAGVAQSPRYKIIEKRQSVAFWCNPISGHATLYWYQQILGQGPKLLIQFQNNGVVDDSQLPKDRFSAERLKGVDSTLKIQPAKLEDSAVYLCASGVGGGYTFGSGTRLTVV.

CDR3 bases: TGTGCCAGCAGCGCTACGACCCAGCGGACGTATTTT. This codes for CASSATTQRTYF. This chain joins TRBV9 and TRBJ2-3; maybe TRBD2 (5 bases). V lost 3 bases to trimming and J lost 14 bases, with 16 bases between them. This CDR3 is 12 amino acids long. From germline, CDR1 is SGDLS and CDR2 YYNGEE. Full variable domain (outside the CDR3, taken from reference TRBV9 and TRBJ2-3): DSGVTQTPKHLITATGQRVTLRCSPRSGDLSVYWYQQSLDQGLQFLIQYYNGEERAKGNILERFSAQQFPDLHSELNLSSLELGDSALYFCASSATTQRTYFGPGTRLTVL.

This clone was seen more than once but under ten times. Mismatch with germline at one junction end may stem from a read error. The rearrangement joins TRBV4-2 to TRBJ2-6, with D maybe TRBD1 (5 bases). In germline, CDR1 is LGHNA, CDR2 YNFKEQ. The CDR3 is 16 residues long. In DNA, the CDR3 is TGTGCCAGCAGCCAAGAGGGGCGTTCTGGGGCCAACGGCCTGACTTTC. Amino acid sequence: CASSQEGRSGANGLTF.

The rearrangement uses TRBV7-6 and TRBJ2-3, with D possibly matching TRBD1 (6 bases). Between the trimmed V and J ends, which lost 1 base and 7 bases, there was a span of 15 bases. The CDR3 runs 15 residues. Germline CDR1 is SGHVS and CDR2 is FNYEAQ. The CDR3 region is CASSLGQGKGNTQYF. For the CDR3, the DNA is TGTGCCAGCAGCTTAGGGCAGGGGAAAGGAAATACGCAGTATTTT.

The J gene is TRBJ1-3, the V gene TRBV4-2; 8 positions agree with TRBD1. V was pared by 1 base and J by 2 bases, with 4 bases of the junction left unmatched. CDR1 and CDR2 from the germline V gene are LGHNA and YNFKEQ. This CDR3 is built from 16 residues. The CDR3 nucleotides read TGTGCCAGCAGCCAAGTCACAGGGGGAACTGGAAACACCATATATTTT. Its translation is CASSQVTGGTGNTIYF.

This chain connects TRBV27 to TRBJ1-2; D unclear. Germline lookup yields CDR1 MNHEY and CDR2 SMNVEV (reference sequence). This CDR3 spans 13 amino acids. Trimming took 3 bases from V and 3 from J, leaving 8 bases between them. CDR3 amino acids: CASSFRRHYGYTF. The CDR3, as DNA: TGTGCCAGCAGTTTTAGGCGGCACTATGGCTACACCTTC.

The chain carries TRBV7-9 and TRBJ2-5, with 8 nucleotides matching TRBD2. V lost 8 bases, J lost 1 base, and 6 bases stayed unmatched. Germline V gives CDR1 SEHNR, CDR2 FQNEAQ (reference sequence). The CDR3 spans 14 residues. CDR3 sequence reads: CASAGGLAQETQYF. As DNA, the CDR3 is TGTGCCAGCGCGGGGGGCCTTGCCCAAGAGACCCAGTACTTC.

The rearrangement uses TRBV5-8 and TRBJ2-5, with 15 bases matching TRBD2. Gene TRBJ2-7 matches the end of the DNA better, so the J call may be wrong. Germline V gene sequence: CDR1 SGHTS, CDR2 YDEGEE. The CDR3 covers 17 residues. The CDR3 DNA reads TGTGCCAGCAGGCCGGGACTAGCGGGAGGCCTACCCTACGAGCAGTACTTC. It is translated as CASRPGLAGGLPYEQYF.

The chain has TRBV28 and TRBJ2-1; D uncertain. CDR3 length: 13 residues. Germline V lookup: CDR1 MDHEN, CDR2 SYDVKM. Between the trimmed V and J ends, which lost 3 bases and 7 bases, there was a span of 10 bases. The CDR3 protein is CASSFDEWNEQFF. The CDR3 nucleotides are TGTGCCAGCAGTTTCGATGAGTGGAATGAGCAGTTCTTC. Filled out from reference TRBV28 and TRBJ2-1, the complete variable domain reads DVKVTQSSRYLVKRTGEKVFLECVQDMDHENMFWYRQDPGLGLRLIYFSYDVKMKEKGDIPEGYSVSREKKERFSLILESASTNQTSMYLCASSFDEWNEQFFGPGTRLTVL.

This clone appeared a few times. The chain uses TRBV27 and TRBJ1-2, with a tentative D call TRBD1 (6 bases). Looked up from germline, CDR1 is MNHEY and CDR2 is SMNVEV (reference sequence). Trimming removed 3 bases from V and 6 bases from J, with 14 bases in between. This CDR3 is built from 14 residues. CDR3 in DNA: TGTGCCAGCAGTTTGTTAGGGGGTCCAGATGGCTACACCTTC. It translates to CASSLLGGPDGYTF.

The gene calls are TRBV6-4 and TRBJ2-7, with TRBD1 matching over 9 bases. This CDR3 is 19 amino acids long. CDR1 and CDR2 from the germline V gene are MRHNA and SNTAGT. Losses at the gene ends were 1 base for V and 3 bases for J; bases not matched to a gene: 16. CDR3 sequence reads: CASSDWGDRDRSRGYEQYF. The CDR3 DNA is TGTGCCAGCAGTGACTGGGGGGACAGGGACCGATCAAGGGGCTACGAGCAGTACTTC.

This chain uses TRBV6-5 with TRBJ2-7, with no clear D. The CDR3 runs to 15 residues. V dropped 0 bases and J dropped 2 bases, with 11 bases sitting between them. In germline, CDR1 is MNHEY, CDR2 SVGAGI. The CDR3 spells CASSYSSEPTYEQYF. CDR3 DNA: TGTGCCAGCAGTTACTCTAGTGAACCTACCTACGAGCAGTACTTC.

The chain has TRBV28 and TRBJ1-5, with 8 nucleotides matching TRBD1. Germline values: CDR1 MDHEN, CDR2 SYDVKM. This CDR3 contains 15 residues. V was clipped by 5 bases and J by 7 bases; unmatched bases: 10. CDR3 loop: CASSLTGVGGQPQHF. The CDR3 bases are TGTGCCAGCAGTCTGACAGGGGTAGGAGGACAGCCCCAGCATTTT.

DNA of the CDR3: TGCGCCAGCAGCTCCCCCCTTGGGACAGTCGAATCCAATGAGCAGTTCTTC. The encoded protein is CASSSPLGTVESNEQFF. This chain connects TRBV5-1 to TRBJ2-1; 7 bases are a match to TRBD1. The CDR3 loop spans 17 amino acids. Germline V gene data show CDR1 as SGHRS and CDR2 as YFSETQ. The ends lost 3 bases at V and 6 bases at J; junction bases unmatched: 15.

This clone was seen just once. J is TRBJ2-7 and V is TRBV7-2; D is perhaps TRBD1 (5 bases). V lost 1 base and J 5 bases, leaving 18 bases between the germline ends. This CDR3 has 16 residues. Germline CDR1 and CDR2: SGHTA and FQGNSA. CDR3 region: CASSLVGVQALDEQYF. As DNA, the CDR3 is TGTGCCAGCAGCTTAGTAGGGGTCCAGGCCCTGGACGAGCAGTACTTC.

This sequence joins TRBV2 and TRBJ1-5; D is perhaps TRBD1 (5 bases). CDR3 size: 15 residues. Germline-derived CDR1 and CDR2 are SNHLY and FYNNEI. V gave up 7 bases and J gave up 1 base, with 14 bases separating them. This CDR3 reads CASTASTASNQPQHF. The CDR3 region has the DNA TGTGCCAGCACGGCTTCGACAGCGAGCAATCAGCCCCAGCATTTT. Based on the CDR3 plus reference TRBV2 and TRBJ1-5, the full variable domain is EPEVTQTPSHQVTQMGQEVILRCVPISNHLYFYWYRQILGQKVEFLVSFYNNEISEKSEIFDDQFSVERPDGSNFTLKIRSTKLEDSAMYFCASTASTASNQPQHFGDGTRLSIL.

CDR3 loop: CSVEDKGRGYGYTF. In DNA form, the CDR3 reads TGCAGCGTTGAAGATAAGGGGCGGGGTTATGGCTACACCTTC. This sequence joins TRBV29-1 and TRBJ1-2; a possible D gene is TRBD1 (5 bases). The CDR3 runs to 14 residues. Germline CDR1 SQVTM, CDR2 ANQGSEA. With 0 bases removed from V and 5 bases from J, the gap between germline ends came to 13 bases.

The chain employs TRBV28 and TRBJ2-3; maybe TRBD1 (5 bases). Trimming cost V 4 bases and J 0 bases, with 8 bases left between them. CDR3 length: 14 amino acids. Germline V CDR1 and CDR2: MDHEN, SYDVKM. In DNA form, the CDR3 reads TGTGCCAGCAGTTGGGGCGGAAGCACAGATACGCAGTATTTT. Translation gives CASSWGGSTDTQYF.

The CDR3 DNA reads TGTGCCAGCAGCCCGGGACTAGCCCACGAGCAGTTCTTC. As protein: CASSPGLAHEQFF. This chain links TRBV7-2 with TRBJ2-1; 9 nucleotides match TRBD2. This CDR3 has 13 amino acids. CDR1 is SGHTA, CDR2 FQGNSA, per germline. Trimming at V came to 5 bases and at J to 10 bases, leaving 6 bases not matched to a gene.

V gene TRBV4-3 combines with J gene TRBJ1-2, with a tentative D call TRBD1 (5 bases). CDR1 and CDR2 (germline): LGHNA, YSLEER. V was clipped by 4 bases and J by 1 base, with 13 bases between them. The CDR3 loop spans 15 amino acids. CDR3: CASSLALRDNYGYTF. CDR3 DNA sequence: TGCGCCAGCAGCCTCGCGCTCAGGGATAACTATGGCTACACCTTC.

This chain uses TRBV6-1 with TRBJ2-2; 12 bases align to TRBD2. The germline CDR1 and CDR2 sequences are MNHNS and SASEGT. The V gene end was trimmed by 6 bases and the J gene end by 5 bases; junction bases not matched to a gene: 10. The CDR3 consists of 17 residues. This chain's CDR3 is CASSERGLAGPTGELFF. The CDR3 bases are TGTGCCAGCAGCGAAAGGGGACTAGCGGGTCCAACCGGGGAGCTGTTTTTT.